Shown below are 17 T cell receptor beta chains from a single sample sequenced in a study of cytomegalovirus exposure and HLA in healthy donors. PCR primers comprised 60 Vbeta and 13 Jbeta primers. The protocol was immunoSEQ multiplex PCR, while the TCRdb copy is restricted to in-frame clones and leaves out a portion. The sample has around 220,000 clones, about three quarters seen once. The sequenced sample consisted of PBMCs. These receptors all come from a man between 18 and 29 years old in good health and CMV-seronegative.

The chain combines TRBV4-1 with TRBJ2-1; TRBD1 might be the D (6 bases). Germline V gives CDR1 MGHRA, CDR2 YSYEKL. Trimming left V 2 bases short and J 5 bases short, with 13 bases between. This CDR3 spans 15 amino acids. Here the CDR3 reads CASSQTGIPDNEQFF. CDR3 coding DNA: TGCGCCAGCAGCCAAACAGGGATCCCCGACAATGAGCAGTTCTTC.

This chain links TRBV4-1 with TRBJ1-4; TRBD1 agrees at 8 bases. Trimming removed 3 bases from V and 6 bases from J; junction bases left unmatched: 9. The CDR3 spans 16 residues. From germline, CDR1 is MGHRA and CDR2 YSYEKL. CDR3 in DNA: TGCGCCAGCAGCCAGGGGGTGGGACAGGAGTATGAAAAACTGTTTTTT. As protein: CASSQGVGQEYEKLFF.

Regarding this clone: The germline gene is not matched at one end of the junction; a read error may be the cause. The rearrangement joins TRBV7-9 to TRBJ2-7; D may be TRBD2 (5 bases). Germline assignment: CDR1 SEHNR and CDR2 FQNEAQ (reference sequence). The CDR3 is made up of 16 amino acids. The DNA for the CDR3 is TGTTCCAGCAGCTTTTTTGGTGGACTTGATCCCTACGAGCAGTACTTC. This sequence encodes CSSSFFGGLDPYEQYF.

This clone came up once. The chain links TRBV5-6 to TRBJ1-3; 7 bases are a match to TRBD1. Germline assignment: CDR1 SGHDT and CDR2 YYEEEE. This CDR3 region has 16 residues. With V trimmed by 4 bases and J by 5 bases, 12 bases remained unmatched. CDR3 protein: CASSASDRVTRNTIYF. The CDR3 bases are TGTGCCAGCAGCGCGTCCGACAGGGTGACAAGAAACACCATATATTTT.

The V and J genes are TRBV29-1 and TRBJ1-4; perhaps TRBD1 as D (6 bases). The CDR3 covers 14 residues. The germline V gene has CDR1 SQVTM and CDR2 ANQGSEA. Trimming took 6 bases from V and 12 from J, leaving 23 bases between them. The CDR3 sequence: CSVAGVIQGEELFF. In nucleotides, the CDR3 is TGCAGCGTGGCCGGGGTGATACAGGGCGAAGAACTGTTTTTT. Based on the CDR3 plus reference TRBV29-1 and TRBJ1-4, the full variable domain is SAVISQKPSRDICQRGTSLTIQCQVDSQVTMMFWYRQQPGQSLTLIATANQGSEATYESGFVIDKFPISRPNLTFSTLTVSNMSPEDSSIYLCSVAGVIQGEELFFGSGTQLSVL.

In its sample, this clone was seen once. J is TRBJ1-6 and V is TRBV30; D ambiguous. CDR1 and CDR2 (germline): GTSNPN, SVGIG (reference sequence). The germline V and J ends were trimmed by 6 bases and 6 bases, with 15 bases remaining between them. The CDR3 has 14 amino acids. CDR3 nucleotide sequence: TGTGCCTGCCACACCATCATTCCTAATTCACCCCTCCACTTT. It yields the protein CACHTIIPNSPLHF.

The chain's CDR3 is CASSVAQLAGGGDTQYF. DNA for the CDR3: TGTGCCAGCAGCGTAGCTCAACTAGCGGGGGGGGGAGATACGCAGTATTTT. The J gene is TRBJ2-3, the V gene TRBV9; the match to TRBD2 covers 13 bases. Germline CDR1 reads SGDLS; CDR2 reads YYNGEE. V lost 0 bases, J lost 5 bases, and 6 bases stayed unmatched. This CDR3 has 17 amino acids.

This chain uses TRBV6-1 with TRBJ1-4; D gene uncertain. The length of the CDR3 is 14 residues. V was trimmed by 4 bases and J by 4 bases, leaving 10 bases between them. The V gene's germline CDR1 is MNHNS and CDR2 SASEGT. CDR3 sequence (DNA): TGTGCCAGCAGTGTATCCAGGCTTAATGAAAAACTGTTTTTT. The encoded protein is CASSVSRLNEKLFF.

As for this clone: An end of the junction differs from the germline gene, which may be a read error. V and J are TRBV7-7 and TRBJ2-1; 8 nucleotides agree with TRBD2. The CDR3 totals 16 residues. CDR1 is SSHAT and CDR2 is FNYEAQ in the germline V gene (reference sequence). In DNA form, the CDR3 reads TGTGCTAGCAGCTTAGGAGTCGGGGGGGGATACAATGAGCAGTTCTTC. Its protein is CASSLGVGGGYNEQFF.

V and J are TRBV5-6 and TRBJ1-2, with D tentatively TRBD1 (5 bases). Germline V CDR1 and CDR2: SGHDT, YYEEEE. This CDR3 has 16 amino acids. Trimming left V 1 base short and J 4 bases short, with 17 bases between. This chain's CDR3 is CASSLRARQGGYGYTF. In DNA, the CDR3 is TGTGCCAGCAGCTTGAGGGCGCGGCAGGGAGGCTATGGCTACACCTTC.

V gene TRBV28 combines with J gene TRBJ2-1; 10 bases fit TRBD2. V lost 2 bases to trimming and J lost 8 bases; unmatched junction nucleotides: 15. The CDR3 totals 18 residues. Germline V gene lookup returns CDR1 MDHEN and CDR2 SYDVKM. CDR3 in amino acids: CASSLELAGSRGYDEQFF. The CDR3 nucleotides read TGTGCCAGCAGTTTAGAACTAGCGGGGTCCCGGGGTTACGATGAGCAGTTCTTC.

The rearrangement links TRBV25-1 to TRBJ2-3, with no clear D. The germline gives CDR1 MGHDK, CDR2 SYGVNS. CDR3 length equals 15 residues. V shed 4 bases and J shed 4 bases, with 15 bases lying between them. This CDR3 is CASSGLGLRSDTQYF. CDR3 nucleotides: TGTGCCAGCAGTGGTCTCGGCCTCAGGTCAGATACGCAGTATTTT.

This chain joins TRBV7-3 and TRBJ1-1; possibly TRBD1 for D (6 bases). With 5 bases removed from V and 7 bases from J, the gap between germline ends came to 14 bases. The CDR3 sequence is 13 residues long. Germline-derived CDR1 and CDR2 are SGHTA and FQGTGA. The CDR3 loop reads CASSQQQGDEAFF. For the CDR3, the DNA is TGTGCCAGCAGCCAACAACAGGGCGATGAAGCTTTCTTT.

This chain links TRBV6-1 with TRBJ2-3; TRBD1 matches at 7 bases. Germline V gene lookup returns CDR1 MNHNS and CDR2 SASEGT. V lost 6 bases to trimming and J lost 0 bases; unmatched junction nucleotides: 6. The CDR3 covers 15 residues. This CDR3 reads CASSQGVTSTDTQYF. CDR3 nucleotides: TGTGCCAGCAGCCAGGGGGTTACTAGCACAGATACGCAGTATTTT.

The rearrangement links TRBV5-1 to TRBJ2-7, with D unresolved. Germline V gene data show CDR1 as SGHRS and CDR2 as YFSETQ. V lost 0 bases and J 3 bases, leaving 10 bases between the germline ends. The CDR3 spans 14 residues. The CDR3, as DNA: TGCGCCAGCAGCTTGGAGGTAGCAAGCTACGAGCAGTACTTC. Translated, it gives CASSLEVASYEQYF.

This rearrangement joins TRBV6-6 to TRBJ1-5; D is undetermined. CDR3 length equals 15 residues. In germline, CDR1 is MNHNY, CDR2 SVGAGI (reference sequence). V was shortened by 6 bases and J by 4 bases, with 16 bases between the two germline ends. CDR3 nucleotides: TGTGCCAGCAGCCCTGGAGGTCCCCAGAATCAGCCCCAGCATTTT. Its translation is CASSPGGPQNQPQHF.

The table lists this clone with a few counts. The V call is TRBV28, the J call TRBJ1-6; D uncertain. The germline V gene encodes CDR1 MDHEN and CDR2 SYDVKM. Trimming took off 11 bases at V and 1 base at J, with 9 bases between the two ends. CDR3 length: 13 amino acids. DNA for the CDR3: TGTGCCGGAGGACTTTCCTATAATTCACCCCTCCACTTT. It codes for CAGGLSYNSPLHF. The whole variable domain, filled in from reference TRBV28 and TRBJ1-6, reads DVKVTQSSRYLVKRTGEKVFLECVQDMDHENMFWYRQDPGLGLRLIYFSYDVKMKEKGDIPEGYSVSREKKERFSLILESASTNQTSMYLCAGGLSYNSPLHFGNGTRLTVT.